This T cell receptor (beta chain) came from a study of blood T cell repertoires in COVID-19. Trimming took 8 bases from V and 4 from J, leaving 18 bases between them. Germline CDR1 is KGHSH and CDR2 is LQKENI. CDR3 length: 14 amino acids. Assay used: immunoSEQ multiplex PCR; TCRdb lists only in-frame clones, some missing. The table lists about 140,000 clones, 87% of them singletons. The sequence came from a man between 60 and 70 years old who had recovered from COVID-19. This sequence joins TRBV18 and TRBJ2-7; D is perhaps TRBD1 (7 bases). Sequenced: PBMCs or T cells enriched from blood (not recorded which). The CDR3 protein is CASQGGDSSYEQYF. CDR3 bases: TGTGCCAGCCAGGGCGGGGACAGTTCTTACGAGCAGTACTTC.